The entry that follows covers one T cell receptor (beta chain) sequence. This entry comes from a study of OX40 agonist ivuxolimab in advanced cancers. Study context: The group had a mean age of around 60 years, ranged from roughly 23 to 79, and was 80% to 90% male. The eligibility criteria allowed prior anti-PD-1, anti-PD-L1 or anti-CTLA-4 therapy, and approximately 40% had some.

Clones were read by immunoSEQ multiplex PCR, and TCRdb kept only the in-frame ones, dropping some. This sample carries some 34,000 clones, more than 70% of them seen once, and the ten largest clones take more than 10%. Germline assignment: CDR1 MNHEY and CDR2 SVGAGI. The CDR3 consists of 16 residues. Trimming removed 0 bases from V and 4 bases from J, with 15 bases in between. The material was CD4+ or CD8+ T cells sorted from blood, obtained in a trial of the OX40 agonist ivuxolimab. The rearrangement joins TRBV6-5 to TRBJ1-1; D not certain. The sequence was collected from an adult with an advanced solid tumor such as melanoma, head and neck, liver or kidney cancer. CDR3: CASSYSLSDWGTEAFF. The CDR3 nucleotides read TGTGCCAGCAGTTACTCATTAAGCGACTGGGGCACTGAAGCTTTCTTT.